This entry is about one TCR beta chain. V shed 2 bases and J shed 3 bases, with 11 bases lying between them. Germline V gene lookup returns CDR1 SGHRS and CDR2 YFSETQ. The CDR3 totals 14 residues. This entry belongs to a study of blood T cell repertoires in COVID-19. Study information: T cells, B-cell-depleted T cells, or PBMCs provided the cDNA or gDNA that served as material.

In the original workflow: Quantification of nucleated cells was approximated via reference gene primer amplification. Using immunoSEQ multiplex PCR, the repertoire was profiled, and TCRdb retains in-frame clones only, with some absent. V and J calls plus clone size are reproduced from that table; the DNA served to infer D and trimming. The table lists 150,000 to 190,000 clones, around 91% of them singletons, with around 15% in the top ten. The TCR was taken from a woman in her thirties or forties with acute or convalescent COVID-19. What was sequenced was peripheral blood. The chain joins TRBV5-1 to TRBJ1-2; no clear D. The CDR3 protein is CASSLTVLDYGYTF. The CDR3 coding sequence is TGCGCCAGCAGCTTAACAGTGCTGGACTATGGCTACACCTTC.